These 17 T cell receptor beta chains share one sample of origin, sequenced in a study of T cell repertoires in cytomegalovirus infection. From the reads, TCRdb called clonotypes with MiXCR, one entry per CDR3 protein. The sample has more than 40,000 distinct CDR3 sequences; 20% to 25% are singletons. For these TCRs, the target antigens are not known. The input for sequencing was CD8+ T cells from cultured PBMCs, taken from culture after CMV antigen stimulation. Receptors were obtained from a human donor in good health (CMV status not recorded). Some clones in this sample may be carry-over from other donors' samples.

The chain couples TRBV28 to TRBJ1-6; D remains ambiguous. V was cut by 8 bases and J by 4 bases, with 9 bases left in between. The CDR3 loop spans 13 amino acids. Per germline, CDR1 MDHEN and CDR2 SYDVKM. The CDR3 DNA reads TGTGCCAGCCGGGAGACGTATAATTCACCCCTCCACTTT. It codes for CASRETYNSPLHF.

The chain uses TRBV7-3 and TRBJ2-1; TRBD2 matches 12 bases. V lost 0 bases, J lost 7 bases, and 7 bases stayed unmatched. The CDR3 is made up of 17 amino acids. Germline V gene data show CDR1 as SGHTA and CDR2 as FQGTGA. The CDR3 loop reads CASSLTGLAGGRNEQFF. The CDR3 DNA sequence: TGTGCCAGCAGCTTAACTGGCCTAGCGGGAGGGAGGAATGAGCAGTTCTTC.

This clonotype showed up just a few times. This chain uses TRBV28 with TRBJ2-1, with D perhaps matching TRBD2 (7 bases). Germline V gene sequence: CDR1 MDHEN, CDR2 SYDVKM. The CDR3 loop spans 15 amino acids. With 3 bases removed from V and 4 bases from J, the gap between germline ends came to 13 bases. CDR3 bases: TGTGCCAGCAGTTTGGGGGCTAGCGGTTACAATGAGCAGTTCTTC. This gives the protein CASSLGASGYNEQFF.

The genes are TRBV2 and TRBJ2-5; D unclear. This CDR3 comprises 15 residues. V lost 3 bases and J 2 bases, leaving 13 bases between the germline ends. Germline V gives CDR1 SNHLY, CDR2 FYNNEI. The CDR3 spells CASSEMLGQQETQYF. CDR3 nucleotides: TGTGCCAGCAGTGAGATGTTAGGGCAACAAGAGACCCAGTACTTC. Based on the CDR3 plus reference TRBV2 and TRBJ2-5, the full variable domain is EPEVTQTPSHQVTQMGQEVILRCVPISNHLYFYWYRQILGQKVEFLVSFYNNEISEKSEIFDDQFSVERPDGSNFTLKIRSTKLEDSAMYFCASSEMLGQQETQYFGPGTRLLVL.

The chain couples TRBV6-4 to TRBJ2-1; TRBD1 or TRBD2 may be the D gene (5 bases each). The CDR3 totals 13 residues. The ends were cut back, 3 bases at V and 7 bases at J, with 10 bases in the middle. Germline lookup yields CDR1 MRHNA and CDR2 SNTAGT. CDR3 in DNA: TGTGCCAGCAGTGATGGGGGTTGGAATGAGCAGTTCTTC. Protein sequence: CASSDGGWNEQFF.

This rearrangement joins TRBV27 to TRBJ1-5; TRBD1 agrees at 8 bases. The V segment lost 5 bases and the J segment 6 bases; nucleotides outside the gene matches: 9. The V gene's germline CDR1 is MNHEY and CDR2 SMNVEV (reference sequence). The CDR3 totals 15 residues. CDR3 region: CASSPTTGEGQPQHF. The CDR3 region has the DNA TGTGCCAGCAGTCCGACGACAGGGGAGGGTCAGCCCCAGCATTTT.

CDR3 sequence reads: CASLGWAPTHPNTEAFF. CDR3 DNA sequence: TGTGCCAGCCTGGGGTGGGCGCCGACACACCCGAACACTGAAGCTTTCTTT. V gene TRBV12-3 or TRBV12-4 combines with J gene TRBJ1-1; D ambiguous. Trimming left V 8 bases short and J 1 base short, with 23 bases between. The CDR3 loop spans 17 amino acids.

This chain uses TRBV6-1 with TRBJ2-1; 8 bases agree with TRBD1. The germline V gene has CDR1 MNHNS and CDR2 SASEGT. This CDR3 is built from 15 residues. Germline trimming cut 4 bases from V and 2 bases from J; bases unmatched to any gene: 4. The CDR3 reads CASSGGQGPYNEQFF. CDR3 bases: TGTGCCAGCAGTGGAGGACAGGGCCCCTACAATGAGCAGTTCTTC.

The chain has TRBV5-1 and TRBJ2-7; a possible D gene is TRBD1 (5 bases). In germline, CDR1 is SGHRS, CDR2 YFSETQ. Between the trimmed V and J ends, which lost 0 bases and 6 bases, there was a span of 7 bases. The CDR3 is 12 amino acids. The CDR3 DNA reads TGCGCCAGCAGCTTGGCCCAGGGCGAGCAGTACTTC. Amino acids: CASSLAQGEQYF.

The chain joins TRBV7-2 to TRBJ2-2; D may be TRBD2 (5 bases). This CDR3 is 14 amino acids long. From germline, CDR1 is SGHTA and CDR2 FQGNSA. Trimming took 5 bases from V and 5 from J, leaving 12 bases between them. The CDR3 loop reads CASSTRGWTGELFF. The CDR3 bases are TGTGCCAGCAGCACGCGAGGGTGGACCGGGGAGCTGTTTTTT.

Only a few counts were recorded for this clonotype. The chain couples TRBV5-8 to TRBJ2-1; 9 bases agree with TRBD1. The germline CDR1 and CDR2 sequences are SGHTS and YDEGEE. The CDR3 totals 15 residues. The V segment lost 1 base and the J segment 8 bases; nucleotides outside the gene matches: 7. In DNA form, the CDR3 reads TGTGCCAGCAGCTTGTATGGGGACAGGGTCGATGAGCAGTTCTTC. Amino acid sequence: CASSLYGDRVDEQFF.

In its sample, this clonotype was seen a few times. V is TRBV4-3 and J is TRBJ2-2; perhaps TRBD1 as D (5 bases). The CDR3 runs to 15 residues. CDR1 and CDR2 from the germline V gene are LGHNA and YSLEER. Trimming removed 0 bases at V and 3 bases at J, with 8 bases between. The CDR3 DNA sequence: TGCGCCAGCAGCCAAGATATAGGGGACACCGGGGAGCTGTTTTTT. Its protein is CASSQDIGDTGELFF.

This clonotype was seen a handful of times. The chain recombines TRBV7-8 with TRBJ1-1; D remains ambiguous. V dropped 1 base and J dropped 1 base, with 13 bases sitting between them. The germline gives CDR1 SGHVS, CDR2 FQNEAQ. This CDR3 is 16 amino acids long. The CDR3 DNA is TGTGCCAGCAGCTTAGAGACCCCCCGCGGGAACACTGAAGCTTTCTTT. As protein: CASSLETPRGNTEAFF.

The rearrangement joins TRBV4-2 to TRBJ2-7, with D unresolved. The V gene lost 1 base and the J gene lost 5 bases, with 3 bases spanning the gap. This CDR3 contains 11 residues. CDR1 and CDR2 from the germline V gene are LGHNA and YNFKEQ. CDR3 residues: CASSQGNEQYF. As DNA, the CDR3 is TGTGCCAGCAGCCAAGGGAACGAGCAGTACTTC.

This chain links TRBV12-3 or TRBV12-4 with TRBJ2-3, with D hard to call. CDR3 length: 16 residues. V gave up 5 bases and J gave up 0 bases, with 15 bases separating them. The CDR3 loop is CASSPFEAPSTDTQYF. CDR3 bases: TGTGCCAGCAGTCCTTTTGAGGCCCCAAGCACAGATACGCAGTATTTT.

J is TRBJ2-7 and V is TRBV28, with TRBD1 identical over 9 bases. V gave up 5 bases and J gave up 6 bases; unmatched junction bases: 8. The germline V gene has CDR1 MDHEN and CDR2 SYDVKM. The CDR3 has 14 amino acids. CDR3 in amino acids: CASSLPGQGREQYF. DNA of the CDR3: TGTGCCAGCAGTCTACCGGGACAGGGCCGCGAGCAGTACTTC.

The rearrangement links TRBV24-1 to TRBJ2-5; 12 positions match TRBD2. Germline V gene data show CDR1 as KGHDR and CDR2 as SFDVKD. Trimming removed 1 base from V and 2 bases from J; junction bases left unmatched: 4. CDR3 length equals 17 residues. The CDR3 DNA is TGTGCCACCAGTGATTTTTCTAGCGGGAGGGATCAAGAGACCCAGTACTTC. Encoded protein: CATSDFSSGRDQETQYF.